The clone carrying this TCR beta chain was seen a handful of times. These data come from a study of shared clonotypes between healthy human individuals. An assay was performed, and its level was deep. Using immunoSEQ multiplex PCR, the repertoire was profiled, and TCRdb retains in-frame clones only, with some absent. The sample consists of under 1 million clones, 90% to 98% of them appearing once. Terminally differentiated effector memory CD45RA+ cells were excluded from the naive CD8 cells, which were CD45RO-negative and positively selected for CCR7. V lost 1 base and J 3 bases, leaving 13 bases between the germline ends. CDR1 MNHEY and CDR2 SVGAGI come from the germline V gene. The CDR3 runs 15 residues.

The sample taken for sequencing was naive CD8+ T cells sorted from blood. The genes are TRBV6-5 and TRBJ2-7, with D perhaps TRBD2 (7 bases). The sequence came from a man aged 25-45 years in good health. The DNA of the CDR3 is TGTGCCAGCAGTTACTGGCAGGGGAGGGTCTACGAGCAGTACTTC. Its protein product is CASSYWQGRVYEQYF.